The clone carrying this T cell receptor (beta chain) has ten or more counts. Via MiXCR, TCRdb re-called the 5' RACE reads, giving one row per CDR3 protein. Among a few hundred thousand distinct CDR3 sequences, more than 20% were seen once, and the ten largest hold about 2.9%. The data stem from a study of identical twins. These same data were also listed under a study on T cells expressing NK-cell markers.

The specimen was CD4+ T cells sorted from blood. The sequence was collected from a woman between 18 and 30 years old in good health.

CDR3 coding DNA: TGCGCCAGCAGCCCCGGGGTGAACACCGGGGAGCTGTTTTTT. It codes for CASSPGVNTGELFF. The chain employs TRBV5-1 and TRBJ2-2; maybe TRBD2 (5 bases). This CDR3 is built from 14 residues. The V gene's germline CDR1 is SGHRS and CDR2 YFSETQ. Trimming took 4 bases from V and 1 from J, leaving 8 bases between them.